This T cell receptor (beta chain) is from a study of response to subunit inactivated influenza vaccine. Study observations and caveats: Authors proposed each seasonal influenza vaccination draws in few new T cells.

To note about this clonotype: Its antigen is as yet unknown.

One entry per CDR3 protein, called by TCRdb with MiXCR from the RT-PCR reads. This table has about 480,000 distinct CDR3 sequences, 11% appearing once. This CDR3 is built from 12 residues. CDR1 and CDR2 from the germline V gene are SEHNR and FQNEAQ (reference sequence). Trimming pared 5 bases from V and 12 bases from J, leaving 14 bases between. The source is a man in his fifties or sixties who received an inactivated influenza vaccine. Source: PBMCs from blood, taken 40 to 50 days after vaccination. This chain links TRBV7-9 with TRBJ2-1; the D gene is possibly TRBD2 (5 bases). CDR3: CASSPTLELQFF. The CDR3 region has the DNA TGTGCCAGCAGCCCTACACTAGAATTGCAGTTCTTC.